This TCR beta chain was profiled in a study of T cell changes during pregnancy in multiple sclerosis. CDR3 length: 16 residues. V dropped 5 bases and J dropped 0; count of bases not matched to a gene: 8. Germline V gives CDR1 SGHVS, CDR2 FQNEAQ. The data were produced by immunoSEQ multiplex PCR, yet TCRdb's version contains in-frame clones alone and is incomplete. This table holds some 23,000 clones, around 88% found once. This clonotype was obtained from a female donor in good health, enrolled as a control in a pregnancy study. The sample in question was CD4+ T cells from peripheral blood mononuclear cells, obtained in the first trimester of pregnancy. This sequence joins TRBV7-8 and TRBJ1-1, with 8 nucleotides matching TRBD1. CDR3 nucleotide sequence: TGTGCCAGCAGCCCTCGGACAGGGCTACTGAACACTGAAGCTTTCTTT. Amino acids: CASSPRTGLLNTEAFF.